What follows is one T cell receptor beta chain and its context. Antigen specificity is unknown. This sample is drawn from a study of cytomegalovirus exposure and HLA in healthy donors. Study-wide context: The roughly 120 validation repertoires matched the roughly 630 first-cohort repertoires in platform, a later analysis reported. General study points: Confirmation in vitro established that a few CMV-associated chains were specific for CMV antigens. Researchers catalogued some 160 TCR beta chains as cytomegalovirus-associated.

Produced via immunoSEQ multiplex PCR; TCRdb's table is partial and in-frame only. The sample contains 240,000 or so clones, approximately 86% of which appear only once. In germline, CDR1 is SGHTA, CDR2 FQGTGA. This CDR3 comprises 12 residues. V was clipped by 5 bases and J by 11 bases; unmatched bases: 7. The TCR was taken from a woman in her twenties or thirties in good health and CMV-seropositive. Sequencing was carried out using PBMCs. V gene TRBV7-3 combines with J gene TRBJ1-1, with 8 nucleotides matching TRBD1. The CDR3 DNA reads TGTGCCAGCAGCCAACCAGGGGGCGCGGCTTTCTTT. It encodes CASSQPGGAAFF.